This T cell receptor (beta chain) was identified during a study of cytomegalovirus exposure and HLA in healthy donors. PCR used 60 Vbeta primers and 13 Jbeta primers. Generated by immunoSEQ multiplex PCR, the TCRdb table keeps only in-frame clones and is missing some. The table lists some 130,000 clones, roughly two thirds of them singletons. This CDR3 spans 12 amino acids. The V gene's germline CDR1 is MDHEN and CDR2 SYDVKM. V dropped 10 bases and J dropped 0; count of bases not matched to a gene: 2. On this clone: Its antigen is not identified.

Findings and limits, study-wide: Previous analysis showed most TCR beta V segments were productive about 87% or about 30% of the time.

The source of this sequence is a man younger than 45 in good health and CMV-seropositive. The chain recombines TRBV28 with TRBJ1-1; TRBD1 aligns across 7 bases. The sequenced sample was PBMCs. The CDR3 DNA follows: TGTGCCACAGGGGGTCTGAACACTGAAGCTTTCTTT. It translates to CATGGLNTEAFF.